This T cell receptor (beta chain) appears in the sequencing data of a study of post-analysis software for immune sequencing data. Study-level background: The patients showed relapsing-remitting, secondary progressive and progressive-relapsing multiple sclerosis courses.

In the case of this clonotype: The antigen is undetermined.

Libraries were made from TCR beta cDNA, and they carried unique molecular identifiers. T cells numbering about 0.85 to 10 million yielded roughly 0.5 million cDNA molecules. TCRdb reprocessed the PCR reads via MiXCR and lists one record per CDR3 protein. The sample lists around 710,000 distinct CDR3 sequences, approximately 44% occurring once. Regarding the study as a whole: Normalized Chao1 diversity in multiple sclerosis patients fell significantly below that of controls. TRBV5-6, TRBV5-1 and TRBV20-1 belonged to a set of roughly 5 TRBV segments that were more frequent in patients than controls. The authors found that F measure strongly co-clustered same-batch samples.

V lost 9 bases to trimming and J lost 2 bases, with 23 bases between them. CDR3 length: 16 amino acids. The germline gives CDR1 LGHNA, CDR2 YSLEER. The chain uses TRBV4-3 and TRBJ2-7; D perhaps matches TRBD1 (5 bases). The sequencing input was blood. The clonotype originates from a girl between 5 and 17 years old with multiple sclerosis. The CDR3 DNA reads TGCGCCAGTCCAACAATATCCAAAGGGGATCCCTACGAGCAGTACTTC. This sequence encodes CASPTISKGDPYEQYF.